Each of the 10 T cell receptor beta chains below was sequenced from the same sample in a study of control samples from healthy donors and cancer patients. The method was immunoSEQ multiplex PCR; TCRdb's version includes in-frame clones alone and lacks a portion of them. This sample has around 30,000 clones, with 90% to 95% found just once. Sequenced material: PBMCs. These receptors were taken from a man aged 35 to 55 with colorectal cancer.

This chain connects TRBV14 to TRBJ1-1; D may be TRBD1 (5 bases). This CDR3 is built from 15 residues. V lost 3 bases, J lost 2 bases, and 13 bases lay in between. Germline CDR1 is SGHDN and CDR2 is FVKESK. CDR3 sequence: CASSQTPGHNTEAFF. The CDR3 DNA is TGTGCCAGCAGCCAGACCCCGGGGCATAACACTGAAGCTTTCTTT.

DNA of the CDR3: TGTGCCAGTAAGCCGGGACAGTGGCGCCAACCAGATACGCAGTATTTT. Translated, it gives CASKPGQWRQPDTQYF. This chain uses TRBV19 with TRBJ2-3; 7 bases line up with TRBD1. Germline values: CDR1 LNHDA, CDR2 SQIVND (reference sequence). The ends lost 7 bases at V and 4 bases at J; junction bases unmatched: 14. The CDR3 extends over 16 amino acids. Combining the CDR3 with reference TRBV19 and TRBJ2-3 gives the whole variable domain DGGITQSPKYLFRKEGQNVTLSCEQNLNHDAMYWYRQDPGQGLRLIYYSQIVNDFQKGDIAEGYSVSREKKESFPLTVTSAQKNPTAFYLCASKPGQWRQPDTQYFGPGTRLTVL.

The chain employs TRBV3-1 (or the pseudogene TRBV3-2) and TRBJ2-5; D call uncertain. Trimming stripped 4 bases from V and 3 bases from J, with 21 bases between. Germline loops: CDR1 LGHDT, CDR2 YNNKEL (reference sequence). The CDR3 runs 17 residues. This CDR3 is CASSPSFRAGREETQYF. The CDR3 DNA reads TGTGCCAGCAGCCCAAGCTTCCGGGCCGGGCGAGAAGAGACCCAGTACTTC.

V is TRBV7-9 and J is TRBJ2-7; 9 bases align to TRBD1. CDR3 length: 14 residues. The germline V gene has CDR1 SEHNR and CDR2 FQNEAQ (reference sequence). The V gene end was trimmed by 5 bases and the J gene end by 6 bases; junction bases not matched to a gene: 8. For the CDR3, the DNA is TGTGCCAGCAGCGCCTCGGGACAGGGCTTCGAGCAGTACTTC. It codes for CASSASGQGFEQYF.

The rearrangement links TRBV2 to TRBJ1-1, with 11 bases aligning to TRBD1. The V and J ends lost 1 base and 4 bases, in that order; junction bases with no gene match: 11. The CDR3 spans 18 residues. The germline V gene encodes CDR1 SNHLY and CDR2 FYNNEI. The CDR3 sequence is CASSEVHSSGTGGTEAFF. The DNA of the CDR3 is TGTGCCAGCAGTGAAGTCCATTCATCCGGGACAGGGGGCACTGAAGCTTTCTTT. The full variable domain, with the rest looked up from reference TRBV2 and TRBJ1-1, is EPEVTQTPSHQVTQMGQEVILRCVPISNHLYFYWYRQILGQKVEFLVSFYNNEISEKSEIFDDQFSVERPDGSNFTLKIRSTKLEDSAMYFCASSEVHSSGTGGTEAFFGQGTRLTVV.

The chain recombines TRBV6-2 or TRBV6-3 with TRBJ2-7; D is perhaps TRBD2 (5 bases). Germline-derived CDR1 and CDR2 are MNHEY and SVGEGT. This CDR3 is built from 16 residues. V lost 2 bases and J lost 5, with 19 bases in between. The CDR3 protein is CASSYAIRGFVNEQYF. For the CDR3, the DNA is TGTGCCAGCAGTTACGCTATTCGGGGATTTGTCAACGAGCAGTACTTC.

This clone occurred once. The V and J genes are TRBV6-5 and TRBJ1-2, with D possibly matching TRBD1 (6 bases). The germline V gene encodes CDR1 MNHEY and CDR2 SVGAGI. This CDR3 region has 15 residues. Trimming stripped 7 bases from V and 2 bases from J, with 17 bases between. The CDR3 spells CASTPLQDSNYGYTF. CDR3 coding DNA: TGTGCCAGCACCCCTCTCCAGGACAGCAACTATGGCTACACCTTC.

The count of this clone is one. The chain has TRBV11-3 and TRBJ1-6, with TRBD1 matching 8 bases. The CDR3 runs to 15 residues. Germline V CDR1 and CDR2: SGHNT, YENEEA. V lost 5 bases to trimming and J lost 5 bases; unmatched junction nucleotides: 5. CDR3 DNA sequence: TGTGCCAGCAGCACCCAGGACAGGGATAATTCACCCCTCCACTTT. This translates into CASSTQDRDNSPLHF.

V usage is TRBV7-3 and J usage is TRBJ2-5; 10 nucleotides line up with TRBD2. CDR1 is SGHTA and CDR2 is FQGTGA in the germline V gene. There are 15 residues in the CDR3. The ends lost 5 bases at V and 2 bases at J; junction bases unmatched: 5. This chain's CDR3 is CASSEPAGGQETQYF. The CDR3 DNA reads TGTGCCAGCAGCGAACCAGCGGGGGGGCAAGAGACCCAGTACTTC.

The chain uses TRBV9 and TRBJ2-1, with D unclear. The CDR3 loop spans 13 amino acids. In germline, CDR1 is SGDLS, CDR2 YYNGEE. Trimming took off 0 bases at V and 6 bases at J, with 7 bases between the two ends. The CDR3 DNA follows: TGTGCCAGCAGCGTAGGTTTTGGCAATGAGCAGTTCTTC. It yields the protein CASSVGFGNEQFF.